The clone carrying this TCR beta chain appeared many times. What it binds is not known. The sample originates from a study of identical twins. General study results and limits: In cord blood, abundant beta clonotypes had fewer insertions; memory showed no trend. Sharing of beta out-of-frame sequences by twins showed a weaker excess. The conclusions drew on cross-sectional statistical analysis instead of tracking the same donors.

TCRdb redid the calling of the 5' RACE reads with MiXCR, one entry per CDR3 protein. The table shows hundreds of thousands of distinct CDR3 sequences, with under 9% occurring only once. CDR1 and CDR2 from the germline V gene are SGDLS and YYNGEE. V shed 0 bases and J shed 3 bases, with 3 bases lying between them. This CDR3 comprises 13 residues. These same data were also listed under a study on yellow fever vaccine responses in identical twins. As reported in that work: In identical twins, vaccine T cell responses appeared partly shared and partly individual.

The receptor's source is a woman between 18 and 29 years old in good health. V gene TRBV9 combines with J gene TRBJ2-2; D uncertain. Material: PBMCs. The CDR3: CASSVEDTGELFF. CDR3 coding DNA: TGTGCCAGCAGCGTAGAAGACACCGGGGAGCTGTTTTTT.